These 20 T cell receptor beta chains share one sample of origin, sequenced in a study of blood T cell repertoires in COVID-19. Data came from immunoSEQ multiplex PCR; TCRdb stores just in-frame clones and leaves some out. The sample has about 200,000 clones; around nine tenths are singletons. The material sequenced was peripheral blood. The receptor source for this set is a man aged 45-60 years with COVID-19, enrolled during active disease.

V gene TRBV24-1 combines with J gene TRBJ1-2, with 9 bases fitting TRBD1. The CDR3 is made up of 12 amino acids. J gave up 10 bases and V 9 bases, and 8 bases lay outside the gene matches. Germline values: CDR1 KGHDR, CDR2 SFDVKD. DNA for the CDR3: TGTGCCACCTCTAACAGGGGGCTAGACTACACCTTC. Protein: CATSNRGLDYTF.

The chain joins TRBV19 to TRBJ1-1, with D maybe TRBD1 (6 bases). The CDR3 is made up of 16 amino acids. Germline CDR1 LNHDA, CDR2 SQIVND (reference sequence). V gave up 5 bases and J gave up 4 bases, with 20 bases separating them. The CDR3 nucleotides read TGTGCCAGTAGTGAAACAGGGTCGTGGTATGGCACTGAAGCTTTCTTT. Protein sequence: CASSETGSWYGTEAFF.

As DNA, the CDR3 is TGTGCCAGCAGCTTAGCCCTGGAGACCCAGTACTTC. This translates into CASSLALETQYF. The chain uses TRBV7-9 and TRBJ2-5, with D unclear. The CDR3 is 12 amino acids. Trimming removed 0 bases from V and 5 bases from J, with 4 bases in between. CDR1 is SEHNR and CDR2 is FQNEAQ in the germline V gene (reference sequence).

The chain carries TRBV19 and TRBJ1-1; tentative D call: TRBD1 (5 bases). This CDR3 is 15 amino acids long. Trimming cost V 6 bases and J 6 bases, with 20 bases left between them. The germline gives CDR1 LNHDA, CDR2 SQIVND (reference sequence). CDR3 loop: CASRIPMAGGAEAFF. CDR3 nucleotides: TGTGCCAGTAGGATCCCCATGGCTGGGGGGGCTGAAGCTTTCTTT.

This clone was picked up one time. The genes are TRBV4-2 and TRBJ1-5; D may be TRBD1 (6 bases). CDR1 is LGHNA and CDR2 is YNFKEQ in the germline V gene. The CDR3 is 15 residues long. V was cut by 6 bases and J by 7 bases, with 19 bases left in between. This chain's CDR3 is CASSPLGGAEQPQHF. The CDR3 DNA sequence: TGTGCCAGCAGTCCCCTGGGGGGGGCTGAACAGCCCCAGCATTTT.

The CDR3 loop is CASSFGDTNNEQFF. CDR3 DNA: TGCGCCAGCAGCTTCGGGGACACTAACAATGAGCAGTTCTTC. The rearrangement uses TRBV5-1 and TRBJ2-1, with D maybe TRBD1 (6 bases). This CDR3 contains 14 residues. Trimming left V 2 bases short and J 5 bases short, with 11 bases between. Germline CDR1 is SGHRS and CDR2 is YFSETQ.

The rearrangement links TRBV20-1 to TRBJ2-7; D may be TRBD1 (6 bases). The CDR3 is made up of 11 amino acids. CDR1 is DFQATT and CDR2 is SNEGSKA in the germline V gene (reference sequence). Trimming left V 3 bases short and J 6 bases short, with 9 bases between. CDR3 residues: CSARTGLEQYF. Written as DNA, the CDR3 is TGCAGTGCTAGGACAGGCCTCGAGCAGTACTTC.

This clone was detected ten times or more. V usage is TRBV5-6 and J usage is TRBJ2-7; 8 bases are a match to TRBD1. The CDR3 is 11 residues long. V lost 6 bases to trimming and J lost 7 bases; unmatched junction nucleotides: 3. Germline V lookup: CDR1 SGHDT, CDR2 YYEEEE. The CDR3 loop is CASTRQGEQYF. The DNA of the CDR3 is TGTGCCAGCACCCGACAGGGGGAGCAGTACTTC.

This rearrangement joins TRBV7-3 to TRBJ2-7, with 10 positions matching TRBD2. There are 17 residues in the CDR3. Unmatched junction bases numbered 7, after V lost 0 bases and J lost 2 bases. Germline assignment: CDR1 SGHTA and CDR2 FQGTGA. CDR3 amino acids: CASSLTGTSDSPYEQYF. CDR3 sequence (DNA): TGTGCCAGCAGCTTAACGGGGACTAGCGACTCCCCCTACGAGCAGTACTTC. The full variable domain, in which reference TRBV7-3 and TRBJ2-7 provide the parts outside the CDR3, is GAGVSQTPSNKVTEKGKYVELRCDPISGHTALYWYRQSLGQGPEFLIYFQGTGAADDSGLPNDRFFAVRPEGSVSTLKIQRTERGDSAVYLCASSLTGTSDSPYEQYFGPGTRLTVT.

The chain joins TRBV5-1 to TRBJ1-4; no clear D. The length of the CDR3 is 14 residues. Germline CDR1 SGHRS, CDR2 YFSETQ. V shed 4 bases and J shed 4 bases, with 11 bases lying between them. The CDR3 sequence is CASSGRAGNEKLFF. DNA of the CDR3: TGCGCCAGCAGCGGACGAGCGGGTAATGAAAAACTGTTTTTT. Combining the CDR3 with reference TRBV5-1 and TRBJ1-4 gives the whole variable domain KAGVTQTPRYLIKTRGQQVTLSCSPISGHRSVSWYQQTPGQGLQFLFEYFSETQRNKGNFPGRFSGRQFSNSRSEMNVSTLELGDSALYLCASSGRAGNEKLFFGSGTQLSVL.

Worth noting for this clone: Other nucleotide sequences in the sample specify the same CDR3. The genes are TRBV24-1 and TRBJ1-2, with 7 nucleotides matching TRBD1. Germline lookup yields CDR1 KGHDR and CDR2 SFDVKD. The CDR3 is 14 amino acids. V lost 9 bases to trimming and J lost 5 bases; unmatched junction nucleotides: 11. The CDR3 is CATGWTGDQYGYTF. CDR3 DNA sequence: TGTGCCACCGGATGGACAGGAGACCAATATGGCTACACCTTC.

The V call is TRBV12-5, the J call TRBJ2-7; 8 nucleotides match TRBD1. Germline CDR1 reads LGHNT; CDR2 reads FRNRAP. The CDR3 has 17 residues. V shed 3 bases and J 3 bases; nucleotides not matched to a gene: 13. CDR3 DNA: TGTGCTAGTGGTTTTTCCCGGGACAGGACTTGGGTCTACGAGCAGTACTTC. As protein: CASGFSRDRTWVYEQYF. The full variable domain, its missing parts supplied by reference TRBV12-5 and TRBJ2-7, is DARVTQTPRHKVTEMGQEVTMRCQPILGHNTVFWYRQTMMQGLELLAYFRNRAPLDDSGMPKDRFSAEMPDATLATLKIQPSEPRDSAVYFCASGFSRDRTWVYEQYFGPGTRLTVT.

The chain recombines TRBV6-1 with TRBJ1-4, with TRBD1 matching over 7 bases. Germline V gene lookup returns CDR1 MNHNS and CDR2 SASEGT. J gave up 0 bases and V 3 bases, and 13 bases lay outside the gene matches. The CDR3 runs 19 residues. The chain's CDR3 is CASSDRPWDSAATNEKLFF. The DNA for the CDR3 is TGTGCCAGCAGTGACAGACCTTGGGACAGCGCTGCAACTAATGAAAAACTGTTTTTT.

The chain uses TRBV7-9 and TRBJ2-7; 7 bases agree with TRBD2. J lost 12 bases, V lost 1 base, and 9 bases had no gene match. Germline assignment: CDR1 SEHNR and CDR2 FQNEAQ (reference sequence). This CDR3 is 13 amino acids long. The CDR3 nucleotides are TGTGCCAGCAGCTTAGTCGGGGGGATCGGGCCGTACTTC. This gives the protein CASSLVGGIGPYF.

The chain links TRBV7-9 to TRBJ1-5, with a weak D call TRBD1 (5 bases). This CDR3 comprises 14 residues. V lost 5 bases, J lost 9 bases, and 17 bases lay in between. Per the germline V gene, CDR1 is SEHNR and CDR2 is FQNEAQ (reference sequence). CDR3 DNA sequence: TGTGCCAGCAGCCCCCCGGGGGTAGGGCTGCCCCAGCATTTT. Protein: CASSPPGVGLPQHF.

As regards this clone: Mismatch with germline at one junction end may stem from a read error. J is TRBJ2-5 and V is TRBV5-1, with 8 bases matching TRBD2. This CDR3 has 15 residues. Germline V gene lookup returns CDR1 SGHRS and CDR2 YFSETQ. The CDR3 sequence: CASSLAGGAQGTQYF. CDR3 DNA: TGCGCCAGCAGCTTGGCCGGGGGGGCCCAAGGGACCCAGTACTTC.

The sample holds one count of this clone. This chain uses TRBV3-1 (or the pseudogene TRBV3-2) with TRBJ1-5; the D is unclear. The CDR3 spans 12 residues. V lost 1 base, J lost 9 bases, and 7 bases lay in between. Germline CDR1 and CDR2: LGHDT and YNNKEL (reference sequence). The CDR3 spells CASSQGPGPQHF. CDR3 nucleotide sequence: TGTGCCAGCAGCCAAGGACCGGGGCCCCAGCATTTT.

This sequence joins TRBV11-2 and TRBJ2-3; maybe TRBD2 (6 bases). Per germline, CDR1 SGHAT and CDR2 FQNNGV. V lost 5 bases to trimming and J lost 5 bases, with 17 bases between them. The CDR3 spans 15 residues. The DNA of the CDR3 is TGTGCCAGCAGCCCAAGGGGCGGGATTATAGATACGCAGTATTTT. Its protein is CASSPRGGIIDTQYF. The full variable domain, in which reference TRBV11-2 and TRBJ2-3 provide the parts outside the CDR3, is EAGVAQSPRYKIIEKRQSVAFWCNPISGHATLYWYQQILGQGPKLLIQFQNNGVVDDSQLPKDRFSAERLKGVDSTLKIQPAKLEDSAVYLCASSPRGGIIDTQYFGPGTRLTVL.

CDR3 loop: CASSAATGGDTEAFF. Written as DNA, the CDR3 is TGTGCCAGCAGCGCCGCGACAGGGGGTGACACTGAAGCTTTCTTT. The gene calls are TRBV7-9 and TRBJ1-1; 9 positions agree with TRBD1. J gave up 3 bases and V 5 bases, and 7 bases lay outside the gene matches. The CDR3 sequence is 15 residues long. Germline V gene lookup returns CDR1 SEHNR and CDR2 FQNEAQ (reference sequence).

V is TRBV24-1 and J is TRBJ1-2; D is possibly TRBD1 (5 bases). This CDR3 region has 15 residues. V dropped 4 bases and J dropped 8 bases, with 19 bases sitting between them. Germline loops: CDR1 KGHDR, CDR2 SFDVKD. In DNA, the CDR3 is TGTGCCACCAGTGACCACCCCGCCAGGGCTAACGGCTACACCTTC. It encodes CATSDHPARANGYTF.